This TCR beta chain appears in the sequencing data of a study of CD8 T cells in Susac syndrome. Sequencing of TCR beta was carried out in blood CD8+ and CD4+ T cells. Controls comprised healthy donors matched for age and sex. Germline V CDR1 and CDR2: SGHRS, YFSETQ. This CDR3 region has 17 residues. V gave up 4 bases and J gave up 6 bases, with 22 bases separating them. Random-hexamer reverse transcription was applied to about 0.45 to 1 ug RNA. Multiplex PCR with immunoSEQ amplified the TCR beta CDR3 across 54 Vbeta and 13 Jbeta. MiXCR, run by TCRdb on the immunoSEQ multiplex PCR reads, gives a single entry per CDR3 protein. The data contain some 170,000 distinct CDR3 sequences, roughly 95% of them seen just once; the ten biggest clones take up approximately 0.1%.

This sequence joins TRBV5-1 and TRBJ2-2; D assignment may be TRBD1 or TRBD2 (5 bases each). The specimen was CD4+ T cells from PBMCs. The source of this sequence is a human donor in good health. The chain's CDR3 is CASSHDAGAQVSGELFF. The DNA of the CDR3 is TGCGCCAGCAGCCACGATGCCGGGGCGCAAGTATCCGGGGAGCTGTTTTTT.